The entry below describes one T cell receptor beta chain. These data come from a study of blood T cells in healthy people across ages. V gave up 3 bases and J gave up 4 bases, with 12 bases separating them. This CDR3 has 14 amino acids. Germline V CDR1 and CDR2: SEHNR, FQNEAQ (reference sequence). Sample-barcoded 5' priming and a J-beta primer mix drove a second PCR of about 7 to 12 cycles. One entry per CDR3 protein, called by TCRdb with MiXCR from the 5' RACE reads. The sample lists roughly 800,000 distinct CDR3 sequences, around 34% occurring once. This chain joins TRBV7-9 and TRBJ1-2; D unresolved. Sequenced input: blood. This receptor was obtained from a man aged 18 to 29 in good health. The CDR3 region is CASSFFGGPYGYTF. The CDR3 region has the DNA TGTGCCAGCAGCTTCTTCGGAGGGCCCTATGGCTACACCTTC.